Below, 13 T cell receptor beta chains from the same sample are listed, as sequenced in a study of T-cell memory formation after mild COVID-19. MiXCR, applied by TCRdb to the 5' RACE reads, yields one record per CDR3 protein. The repertoire holds under 35,000 distinct CDR3 sequences, with around 16% as singletons. Sequenced material: PBMCs or a T cell subset sorted from them (not recorded which). The receptor source for this set is an adult who had mild COVID-19 (a few samples of this study predate the infection). Cell type and time point are not known.

This clonotype was counted at least ten times. The chain combines TRBV7-9 with TRBJ2-5, with D maybe TRBD2 (5 bases). The CDR3 is 14 amino acids. Per germline, CDR1 SEHNR and CDR2 FQNEAQ (reference sequence). V lost 1 base, J lost 5 bases, and 11 bases lay in between. CDR3 in DNA: TGTGCCAGCAGCTTAGATGTGCGGGTGGAGACCCAGTACTTC. It is translated as CASSLDVRVETQYF.

In this sample, this clonotype turned up many times. The chain has TRBV7-9 and TRBJ2-1, with D perhaps TRBD1 (6 bases). This CDR3 region has 16 residues. The germline CDR1 and CDR2 sequences are SEHNR and FQNEAQ (reference sequence). V was pared by 1 base and J by 7 bases, with 17 bases between. CDR3 amino acids: CASSLVGQGLGNEQFF. The CDR3 nucleotides are TGTGCCAGCAGCTTAGTGGGGCAGGGGCTAGGGAATGAGCAGTTCTTC. Variable domain in full (rest from reference TRBV7-9 and TRBJ2-1): DTGVSQNPRHKITKRGQNVTFRCDPISEHNRLYWYRQTLGQGPEFLTYFQNEAQLEKSRLLSDRFSAERPKGSFSTLEIQRTEQGDSAMYLCASSLVGQGLGNEQFFGPGTRLTVL.

Points on this clonotype: The junction does not match germline at one end; this may be a read error. V gene TRBV30 combines with J gene TRBJ1-2, with D uncertain. The CDR3 totals 13 residues. Per the germline V gene, CDR1 is GTSNPN and CDR2 is SVGIG (reference sequence). The CDR3: CAWSVDRLYGYAF. CDR3 sequence (DNA): TGTGCCTGGAGTGTAGACCGCCTCTATGGCTACGCCTTC. Filled out from reference TRBV30 and TRBJ1-2, the complete variable domain reads SQTIHQWPATLVQPVGSPLSLECTVEGTSNPNLYWYRQAAGRGLQLLFYSVGIGQISSEVPQNLSASRPQDRQFILSSKKLLLSDSGFYLCAWSVDRLYGYAFGSGTRLTVV.

This clonotype was counted only a few times. This rearrangement joins TRBV19 to TRBJ2-1; 7 bases agree with TRBD2. Germline trimming cut 3 bases from V and 4 bases from J; bases unmatched to any gene: 6. Looked up from germline, CDR1 is LNHDA and CDR2 is SQIVND (reference sequence). The CDR3 extends over 15 amino acids. The CDR3 is CASSIGPSGYNEQFF. As DNA, the CDR3 is TGTGCCAGTAGTATCGGTCCTAGCGGTTACAATGAGCAGTTCTTC.

At least ten counts were recorded for this clonotype. This chain links TRBV5-1 with TRBJ2-7; the D is unclear. Germline assignment: CDR1 SGHRS and CDR2 YFSETQ. The CDR3 sequence is 13 residues long. Deletions cut 4 bases from V and 6 bases from J, with 14 bases between. CDR3 sequence reads: CASSILASAEQYF. In DNA, the CDR3 is TGCGCCAGCAGCATATTGGCCTCCGCCGAGCAGTACTTC.

This clonotype was counted at least ten times. The J gene is TRBJ1-5, the V gene TRBV7-2; TRBD1 aligns across 7 bases. This CDR3 has 16 residues. V shed 1 base, J shed 6 bases, and the junction held 9 bases outside the gene matches. In germline, CDR1 is SGHTA, CDR2 FQGNSA. The CDR3 DNA is TGTGCCAGCAGCTTAGAATCAGGGGGAGGGGGTCAGCCCCAGCATTTT. Encoded protein: CASSLESGGGGQPQHF.

This clonotype was picked up many times. V gene TRBV28 combines with J gene TRBJ1-2, with D perhaps matching TRBD1 (6 bases). CDR3 size: 14 residues. CDR1 is MDHEN and CDR2 is SYDVKM in the germline V gene. V lost 4 bases, J lost 6 bases, and 15 bases lay in between. The CDR3 protein is CASSSRGFGHGYTF. The DNA of the CDR3 is TGTGCCAGCAGTTCCAGGGGTTTTGGGCATGGCTACACCTTC.

This clonotype was counted many times. This rearrangement joins TRBV5-1 to TRBJ2-7; 10 nucleotides match TRBD1. Germline V gives CDR1 SGHRS, CDR2 YFSETQ. The CDR3 sequence is 17 residues long. The V segment lost 0 bases and the J segment 2 bases; nucleotides outside the gene matches: 8. The chain's CDR3 is CASSLAIRDRGTYEQYF. CDR3 in DNA: TGCGCCAGCAGCTTGGCAATCCGGGACAGGGGTACCTACGAGCAGTACTTC.

With regard to this clonotype: A much larger clonotype is one base distant, so this may be a read error. This chain links TRBV30 with TRBJ1-6; D gene uncertain. The length of the CDR3 is 14 residues. Germline V gene lookup returns CDR1 GTSNPN and CDR2 SVGIG (reference sequence). Deletions cut 1 base from V and 7 bases from J, with 11 bases between. CDR3 nucleotides: TGTGCCTGGAGTGATCGGGCCTTAAATTCACCCCTCCACTTT. Protein: CAWSDRALNSPLHF.

V usage is TRBV3-1 and J usage is TRBJ1-2; tentatively, D is TRBD1 (5 bases). Germline assignment: CDR1 LGHDT and CDR2 YNNKEL (reference sequence). The CDR3 extends over 17 amino acids. Trimming stripped 6 bases from V and 4 bases from J, with 24 bases between. In nucleotides, the CDR3 is TGTGCCAGCAGTCTGTCCGGGACCACGGCTCGGATCTATGGCTACACCTTC. This encodes CASSLSGTTARIYGYTF.

This clonotype has a count of ten or more. V and J are TRBV10-3 and TRBJ2-3; 10 bases map to TRBD2. Germline-derived CDR1 and CDR2 are ENHRY and SYGVKD. The CDR3 is 17 residues long. V was pared by 2 bases and J by 4 bases, with 9 bases of the junction left unmatched. The CDR3: CAISEHSGRASADTQYF. In DNA, the CDR3 is TGTGCCATCAGTGAGCACAGCGGGAGGGCCTCGGCAGATACGCAGTATTTT.

This clonotype was counted at least ten times. This chain joins TRBV12-5 and TRBJ2-2; D is possibly TRBD2 (6 bases). Per the germline V gene, CDR1 is LGHNT and CDR2 is FRNRAP. The ends were cut back, 2 bases at V and 4 bases at J, with 11 bases in the middle. The CDR3 sequence is 15 residues long. Here the CDR3 DNA reads TGTGCTAGTGGTTTGCCGCTAGCGAGCACCGGGGAGCTGTTTTTT. Protein sequence: CASGLPLASTGELFF.

This clonotype was counted at least ten times. The rearrangement uses TRBV7-3 and TRBJ2-5; tentatively, D is TRBD1 (6 bases). CDR1 SGHTA and CDR2 FQGTGA come from the germline V gene. The CDR3 covers 15 residues. V gave up 4 bases and J gave up 2 bases, with 14 bases separating them. CDR3 region: CASSSVDSEQETQYF. The DNA of the CDR3 is TGTGCCAGCAGCTCGGTGGACAGTGAGCAAGAGACCCAGTACTTC.